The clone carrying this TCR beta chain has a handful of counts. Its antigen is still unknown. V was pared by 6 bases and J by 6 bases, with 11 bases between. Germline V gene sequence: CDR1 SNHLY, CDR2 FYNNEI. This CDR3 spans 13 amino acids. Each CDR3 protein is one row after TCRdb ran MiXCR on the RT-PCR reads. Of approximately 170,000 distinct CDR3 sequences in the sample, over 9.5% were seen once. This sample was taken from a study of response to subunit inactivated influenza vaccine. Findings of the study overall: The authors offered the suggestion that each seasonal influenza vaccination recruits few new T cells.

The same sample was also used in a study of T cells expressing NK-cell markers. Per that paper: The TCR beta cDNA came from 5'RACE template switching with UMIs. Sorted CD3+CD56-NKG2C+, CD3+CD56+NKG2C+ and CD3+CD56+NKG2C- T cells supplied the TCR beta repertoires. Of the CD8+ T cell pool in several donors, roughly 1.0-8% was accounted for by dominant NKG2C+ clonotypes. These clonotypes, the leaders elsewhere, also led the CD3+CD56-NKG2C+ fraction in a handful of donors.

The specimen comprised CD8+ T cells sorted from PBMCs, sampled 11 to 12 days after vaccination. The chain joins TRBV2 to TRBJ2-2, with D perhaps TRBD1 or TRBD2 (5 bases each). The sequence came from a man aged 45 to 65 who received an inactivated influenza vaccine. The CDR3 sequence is CASSGGDPGELFF. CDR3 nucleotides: TGTGCCAGCAGCGGTGGGGACCCCGGGGAGCTGTTTTTT.